This T cell receptor (beta chain) derives from a study of Ad26.COV2.S vaccination and SARS-CoV-2 variants. In the study overall: A participant enrolled in the COV1001 Ad26.COV2.S trial arm provided the sample.

The study, taken as a whole, reports: Compared with placebo recipients, vaccine recipients had higher spike-specific TCR breadth.

Germline-derived CDR1 and CDR2 are MNHEY and SVGEGT. The CDR3 extends over 14 amino acids. Deletions cut 6 bases from V and 6 bases from J, with 15 bases between. Method: immunoSEQ multiplex PCR; TCRdb's copy keeps in-frame clones and lacks some. The sample consists of about 370,000 clones, around 91% of them appearing once. Treatment noted: roughly 20 received Ad26.COV2.S at low or high dose, single or two shots; several received placebo; per-sample allocation not given. Samples were taken on day 63 after the first vaccine or placebo injection. About this clone: What it recognizes is unknown.

The starting material was peripheral blood, obtained in a trial of Ad26.COV2.S vaccine versus placebo. This chain connects TRBV6-2 or TRBV6-3 to TRBJ1-5; weak D call: TRBD1 (5 bases). The source of this sequence is a person between 18 and 59 years old who received the Ad26.COV2.S COVID-19 vaccine or a placebo. The CDR3: CASRYGQGSQPQHF. Written as DNA, the CDR3 is TGTGCCAGCAGATACGGGCAGGGCAGTCAGCCCCAGCATTTT.